Shown below are 24 T cell receptor beta chains from a single sample sequenced in a study of blood T cell repertoires in COVID-19. Clones were read by immunoSEQ multiplex PCR, and TCRdb kept only the in-frame ones, dropping some. Of fewer than 350,000 clones in the sample, about 86% were seen once. Sequencing was done on a sample of peripheral blood. The origin of the receptors is a woman in her fifties or sixties with active or convalescent COVID-19.

V gene TRBV9 combines with J gene TRBJ1-4; possible D gene TRBD1, 6 bases. Between the trimmed V and J ends, which lost 3 bases and 5 bases, there was a span of 11 bases. Germline V gene data show CDR1 as SGDLS and CDR2 as YYNGEE. The length of the CDR3 is 14 residues. DNA of the CDR3: TGTGCCAGCAGCGGGACAGCTACAAATGAAAAACTGTTTTTT. Translating it yields CASSGTATNEKLFF.

The rearrangement links TRBV7-2 to TRBJ1-2; no definite D call. The CDR3 is 13 amino acids. The ends were cut back, 0 bases at V and 7 bases at J, with 9 bases in the middle. Germline V gene data show CDR1 as SGHTA and CDR2 as FQGNSA. The CDR3 loop reads CASSLALQAGYTF. The CDR3, as DNA: TGTGCCAGCAGCTTAGCGCTTCAGGCTGGCTACACCTTC.

This clone was detected once. The gene calls are TRBV29-1 and TRBJ2-5; 7 bases are a match to TRBD1. After removal of 2 bases from V and 8 bases from J, the junction contained 11 bases not matched to a gene. The CDR3 has 14 residues. The germline gives CDR1 SQVTM, CDR2 ANQGSEA. CDR3 residues: CSVEPTGAIRTQYF. For the CDR3, the DNA is TGCAGCGTTGAACCTACAGGGGCTATTCGTACCCAGTACTTC.

This chain joins TRBV19 and TRBJ1-4, with TRBD1 matching over 7 bases. From germline, CDR1 is LNHDA and CDR2 SQIVND (reference sequence). V lost 5 bases to trimming and J lost 8 bases; unmatched junction nucleotides: 23. The CDR3 loop spans 19 amino acids. In nucleotides, the CDR3 is TGTGCCAGTAGTGGGGGCTTAGGGACAGAGGCGCTATTTCGAGAAAAACTGTTTTTT. Amino acids: CASSGGLGTEALFREKLFF.

The V gene is TRBV9, the J gene TRBJ2-1; 11 positions agree with TRBD2. CDR3 length: 17 amino acids. Germline values: CDR1 SGDLS, CDR2 YYNGEE. The ends lost 3 bases at V and 4 bases at J; junction bases unmatched: 9. Here the CDR3 reads CASSGPSSGGSYNEQFF. CDR3 DNA: TGTGCCAGCAGCGGGCCTTCTAGCGGGGGGTCGTACAATGAGCAGTTCTTC.

The gene calls are TRBV9 and TRBJ2-2, with 8 bases matching TRBD1. V gave up 3 bases and J gave up 4 bases; unmatched junction bases: 5. From germline, CDR1 is SGDLS and CDR2 YYNGEE. The CDR3 extends over 15 amino acids. CDR3 in amino acids: CASSEGTGGTGELFF. CDR3 DNA sequence: TGTGCCAGCAGCGAGGGGACAGGAGGCACCGGGGAGCTGTTTTTT.

To note about this clone: A junction end diverges from the germline sequence, so it may reflect a read error. The chain is built from TRBV11-1 and TRBJ1-2; TRBD1 matches at 11 bases. From germline, CDR1 is SGHAT and CDR2 FQDESV (reference sequence). The CDR3 is made up of 15 amino acids. CDR3 loop: CASSPGQGARVEMVF. CDR3 bases: TGTGCCAGCAGCCCCGGACAGGGGGCGCGTGTGGAAATGGTGTTC.

The rearrangement links TRBV7-3 to TRBJ2-3, with D unclear. With 1 base removed from V and 5 bases from J, the gap between germline ends came to 7 bases. CDR1 SGHTA and CDR2 FQGTGA come from the germline V gene. The CDR3 has 13 amino acids. CDR3 nucleotides: TGTGCCAGCAGCTTAAACCCGAGAGATACGCAGTATTTT. Translating it yields CASSLNPRDTQYF.

This rearrangement joins TRBV6-5 to TRBJ1-4; D gene unclear. The V gene's germline CDR1 is MNHEY and CDR2 SVGAGI. Between the trimmed V and J ends, which lost 10 bases and 3 bases, there was a span of 9 bases. CDR3 length: 12 residues. In DNA form, the CDR3 reads TGTGCCACAATACGGGCTAATGAAAAACTGTTTTTT. Its protein product is CATIRANEKLFF.

This chain joins TRBV12-5 and TRBJ1-5; 7 nucleotides align to TRBD1. Germline CDR1 LGHNT, CDR2 FRNRAP. The CDR3 contains 14 residues. V lost 7 bases, J lost 10 bases, and 13 bases stayed unmatched. The CDR3 protein is CASAPTGPDGPQHF. The CDR3 DNA follows: TGTGCTAGTGCCCCGACAGGGCCCGATGGACCCCAGCATTTT.

This rearrangement joins TRBV19 to TRBJ2-2; D uncertain. Germline values: CDR1 LNHDA, CDR2 SQIVND (reference sequence). CDR3 length: 14 amino acids. Trimming cost V 2 bases and J 1 base, with 5 bases left between them. The CDR3 DNA reads TGTGCCAGTAGTATAAACAGGAACACCGGGGAGCTGTTTTTT. The encoded protein is CASSINRNTGELFF.

About this clone: One end of the junction is discordant with germline, which a read error may explain. The chain joins TRBV3-1 (or the pseudogene TRBV3-2) to TRBJ1-6; 7 bases agree with TRBD1. The germline V gene has CDR1 LGHDT and CDR2 YNNKEL (reference sequence). CDR3 length: 15 residues. The CDR3 bases are TGTGCCAACAGCCAAGACAGGGTAGGAGTTTCACCCCTCCACTTT. Its translation: CANSQDRVGVSPLHF.

This chain joins TRBV19 and TRBJ1-4; 7 bases map to TRBD1. The CDR3 spans 15 residues. Trimming at V came to 5 bases and at J to 5 bases, leaving 8 bases not matched to a gene. In germline, CDR1 is LNHDA, CDR2 SQIVND (reference sequence). For the CDR3, the DNA is TGTGCCAGTAGTCCCCAGACAGGGCAGAATGAAAAACTGTTTTTT. Its protein product is CASSPQTGQNEKLFF.

CDR3 amino acids: CAWSQTGSQPQHF. The CDR3 coding sequence is TGTGCCTGGAGCCAGACAGGGAGCCAGCCCCAGCATTTT. The chain carries TRBV30 and TRBJ1-5; 7 positions match TRBD1. Germline V gene sequence: CDR1 GTSNPN, CDR2 SVGIG (reference sequence). Trimming removed 3 bases from V and 7 bases from J; junction bases left unmatched: 6. The CDR3 spans 13 residues.

The J gene is TRBJ1-3, the V gene TRBV4-2; D gene ambiguous. The CDR3 has 14 amino acids. Trimming left V 5 bases short and J 0 bases short, with 8 bases between. Germline assignment: CDR1 LGHNA and CDR2 YNFKEQ. CDR3 in amino acids: CASSAASSGNTIYF. The CDR3 nucleotides are TGTGCCAGCAGCGCGGCGAGCTCTGGAAACACCATATATTTT.

This chain links TRBV12-3 or TRBV12-4 with TRBJ1-2; D remains ambiguous. The V gene lost 5 bases and the J gene lost 7 bases, with 14 bases spanning the gap. CDR3 size: 13 residues. The CDR3 DNA reads as TGTGCCAGCAGTCCACGGACTGCACGTGGCTACACCTTC. It specifies CASSPRTARGYTF.

This chain connects TRBV4-1 to TRBJ1-2, with 8 bases lining up with TRBD1. With V trimmed by 0 bases and J by 3 bases, 9 bases remained unmatched. The CDR3 runs to 17 residues. CDR1 MGHRA and CDR2 YSYEKL come from the germline V gene. This CDR3 is CASSQEANRGFHYGYTF. The CDR3, as DNA: TGCGCCAGCAGCCAAGAAGCGAACAGGGGGTTCCACTATGGCTACACCTTC.

V gene TRBV29-1 combines with J gene TRBJ2-3; D is perhaps TRBD1 (6 bases). Trimming removed 7 bases from V and 0 bases from J, with 14 bases in between. CDR1 is SQVTM, CDR2 ANQGSEA, per germline. CDR3 length equals 14 residues. The DNA of the CDR3 is TGCAGCGCTGGGGGCGACAGGAGCACAGATACGCAGTATTTT. Translating it yields CSAGGDRSTDTQYF.

This clone was found once. This chain links TRBV3-1 (or the pseudogene TRBV3-2) with TRBJ2-7, with D possibly being TRBD1 (6 bases). Germline V lookup: CDR1 LGHDT, CDR2 YNNKEL (reference sequence). The CDR3 length is 14 residues. Between the trimmed V and J ends, which lost 4 bases and 4 bases, there was a span of 14 bases. This chain's CDR3 is CASSPWAQGYEQYF. CDR3 nucleotides: TGTGCCAGCAGCCCATGGGCCCAGGGGTACGAGCAGTACTTC.

This chain joins TRBV5-1 and TRBJ2-3, with 11 bases identical to TRBD2. This CDR3 comprises 17 residues. Germline V gene lookup returns CDR1 SGHRS and CDR2 YFSETQ. The trim removed 4 bases at V and 2 bases at J, leaving 9 bases unmatched. Here the CDR3 reads CASSPPVAGGVTDTQYF. The CDR3, as DNA: TGCGCCAGCAGCCCGCCGGTAGCGGGGGGGGTCACAGATACGCAGTATTTT.

This clone has more than one count but fewer than ten. This chain joins TRBV5-8 and TRBJ1-2; TRBD1 matches 8 bases. There are 14 residues in the CDR3. The J segment lost 2 bases and the V segment lost 5 bases, leaving 5 bases of the junction unmatched. Germline lookup yields CDR1 SGHTS and CDR2 YDEGEE. CDR3 sequence reads: CASSLGQGNYGYTF. The CDR3 coding sequence is TGTGCCAGCAGTCTCGGACAGGGCAACTATGGCTACACCTTC.

The genes are TRBV5-4 and TRBJ2-5; a possible D gene is TRBD2 (5 bases). The V end was cut by 0 bases, the J end by 4 bases, with 16 bases between. Germline CDR1 and CDR2: SGHNT and YYREEE (reference sequence). The CDR3 is made up of 16 amino acids. The CDR3 DNA is TGTGCCAGCAGCTTGGCGGGCGGACTCGGACGAGAGACCCAGTACTTC. Translated: CASSLAGGLGRETQYF.

With regard to this clone: This sample includes further DNA sequences coding for the same CDR3. CDR3 bases: TGTGCCAGCAGTCTGTCGGGGAACACTGAAGCTTTCTTT. It yields the protein CASSLSGNTEAFF. V and J are TRBV12-3 or TRBV12-4 and TRBJ1-1; D not certain. This CDR3 comprises 13 residues. Trimming removed 5 bases from V and 1 base from J, with 8 bases in between.

The genes are TRBV30 and TRBJ1-4; TRBD1 is a possible D gene (5 bases). CDR1 and CDR2 from the germline V gene are GTSNPN and SVGIG (reference sequence). The V gene lost 1 base and the J gene lost 0 bases, with 9 bases spanning the gap. This CDR3 has 15 amino acids. CDR3 loop: CAWSAGQATNEKLFF. The CDR3 DNA reads as TGTGCCTGGAGTGCCGGACAAGCAACTAATGAAAAACTGTTTTTT.